The clone carrying this T cell receptor (beta chain) was detected a few times. Its specificity is not known. This entry is derived from a study of human T cells and chemical hapten exposure. Overall study context: From small differences in pooled library volume came most of the variation in per-sample TCR yields. Study-wide points: No alteration of TCRs above 1 in 1000 frequency was seen with DPC sensitization.

This sample's time point: healthy volunteer bleed at 2 weeks. Sequencing started from total RNA isolated from unfractionated whole blood. How the authors handled the data: TCRs per sample had a median of around 100,000 and ranged from about 23,224 to 690,600. TCRdb itself ran the RACE reads through MiXCR, one entry per CDR3 protein. The V and J calls were determined by TCRdb, not by the authors. The data hold about 130,000 distinct CDR3 sequences, with approximately 10% observed a single time. Germline V gene lookup returns CDR1 SGHTA and CDR2 FQGNSA. The CDR3 length is 15 residues. V was trimmed by 7 bases and J by 2 bases, leaving 18 bases between them.

The sequence was obtained from a male donor in good health. Some clones in this sample may be carry-over from other donors' samples. The chain is built from TRBV7-2 and TRBJ2-7, with D perhaps TRBD2 (5 bases). Material: whole blood. CDR3 sequence (DNA): TGTGCCAGCACCCCTCCCCGAGGGTTAGCCTACGAGCAGTACTTC. Amino acids: CASTPPRGLAYEQYF.